The 3 T cell receptor beta chains below all came from one sample that was sequenced in a study of cytomegalovirus exposure and HLA in healthy donors (dated by TCRdb to about 2017). Library construction relied on the immunoSEQ multiplex PCR assay. The multiplex PCR relied on a mix of 60 forward primers for TCR Vbeta segments and 13 reverse primers for TCR Jbeta segments. This immuneACCESS table, as held by TCRdb, lists in-frame sequences with V and J called but not all clones. Of the missing ones, under half trace to an unresolved V gene in checked studies; the others have no known cause. For this sample the table gives about 160,000 clones, of which about two thirds were detected only once. 2.8% of the sample is in the top ten clones. What was sequenced was PBMCs. These receptor sequences come from a woman aged 25 to 39 in good health and CMV-seronegative.

The chain combines TRBV7-9 with TRBJ1-1; possible D gene TRBD1, 5 bases. V lost 6 bases and J 1 base, leaving 12 bases between the germline ends. The CDR3 totals 14 residues. CDR1 and CDR2 from the germline V gene are SEHNR and FQNEAQ (reference sequence). As DNA, the CDR3 is TGTGCCAGCAGAACGGACATACAGAACACTGAAGCTTTCTTT. Amino acids: CASRTDIQNTEAFF.

This clone was found a few times. DNA of the CDR3: TGTGCCAGCAGCGCTCCGGGACAGGGGTTGACTGGGGCCAACGTCCTGACTTTC. It encodes CASSAPGQGLTGANVLTF. V is TRBV13 and J is TRBJ2-6; 10 nucleotides match TRBD1. CDR1 is PRHDT and CDR2 is FYEKMQ in the germline V gene (reference sequence). This CDR3 spans 18 amino acids. V gave up 5 bases and J gave up 2 bases; unmatched junction bases: 9. The entire variable domain, with the rest obtained from reference TRBV13 and TRBJ2-6, is as follows: AAGVIQSPRHLIKEKRETATLKCYPIPRHDTVYWYQQGPGQDPQFLISFYEKMQSDKGSIPDRFSAQQFSDYHSELNMSSLELGDSALYFCASSAPGQGLTGANVLTFGAGSRLTVL.

The gene calls are TRBV7-9 and TRBJ1-3; 7 bases align to TRBD1. V shed 5 bases and J 4 bases; nucleotides not matched to a gene: 11. The germline V gene has CDR1 SEHNR and CDR2 FQNEAQ (reference sequence). The CDR3 has 16 residues. The DNA for the CDR3 is TGTGCCAGCAGCCACCACTCCCCAGGGGGAGGAAACACCATATATTTT. This codes for CASSHHSPGGGNTIYF.